The subject of this entry is one TCR beta chain. CDR1 is KGHSH, CDR2 LQKENI, per germline. V gave up 4 bases and J gave up 10 bases; unmatched junction bases: 3. The CDR3 totals 13 residues. With sequencing, the targeted depth ranged from 1 in 200,000 to 1 in 1 million T cells. Sequencing used immunoSEQ multiplex PCR; TCRdb keeps in-frame clones, though not all of them. The sample holds 200,000 or so clones, 75% to 80% seen once. The sample is drawn from a study of cytotoxic CD8 clonotypes in ibrutinib-treated CLL. Study-level information: The taking of response samples occurred after a median about 13 months of treatment, with a range of 6 to 36. Among the samples, the mean was roughly 260,000 productive templates and about 90,000 productive rearrangements.

The source material was PBMCs, sampled after 12 months of ibrutinib treatment. This chain uses TRBV18 with TRBJ2-1; 11 bases fit TRBD2. This clonotype originated in a human donor with chronic lymphocytic leukemia. The CDR3 DNA is TGTGCCAGCTCACTCTTAGCGGGAGGGGAGCAGTTCTTC. Amino acids: CASSLLAGGEQFF.